This T cell receptor (beta chain) was obtained from a study of blood T cells in healthy people across ages. This clonotype has a count of ten or more. With a J-beta primer mix and a sample-barcoded 5' primer, a second PCR ran about 7 to 11 cycles. TCRdb re-derived calls from the 5' RACE reads in MiXCR, one entry per CDR3 protein. The data contain approximately 960,000 distinct CDR3 sequences, 25% to 35% of them seen just once; the ten biggest clones take up roughly 10%. The CDR3 has 18 residues. In germline, CDR1 is SGHTA, CDR2 FQGNSA. With 5 bases removed from V and 0 bases from J, the gap between germline ends came to 22 bases. The same data also went into a second study, on T cells of mothers and their children.

This TCR was sampled from a woman aged 35 to 49 in good health. The chain has TRBV7-2 and TRBJ1-2, with D tentatively TRBD1 (5 bases). Source material: blood. The CDR3 sequence: CASSLGSGGRRTNYGYTF. The CDR3 DNA reads TGTGCCAGCAGCCTGGGCAGTGGGGGGAGACGCACTAACTATGGCTACACCTTC.